The following is a TCR beta chain sequence with its context. Treatment in this sample: oral pan-JAK inhibitor, 5-10 mg twice daily. The germline V gene has CDR1 SGDLS and CDR2 YYNGEE. The CDR3 totals 15 residues. Unmatched junction bases numbered 8, after V lost 1 base and J lost 5 bases. The sample comes from a study of CD8+ T cells in alopecia areata. The authors extracted RNA and reverse transcribed it into cDNA as the sequencing template. Clones were sequenced by immunoSEQ multiplex PCR, and TCRdb holds only the in-frame ones, with some missing. The sample shows about 190,000 clones, 55% to 70% of them seen only once.

The receptor was isolated from a human donor with alopecia areata. This sample comprised CD4+ T cells sorted from blood, obtained at week 4, from a patient treated with tofacitinib. This chain links TRBV9 with TRBJ1-2; 7 positions agree with TRBD1. The chain's CDR3 is CASSVSRQGRYGYTF. Here the CDR3 DNA reads TGTGCCAGCAGCGTATCCCGACAGGGAAGGTATGGCTACACCTTC.